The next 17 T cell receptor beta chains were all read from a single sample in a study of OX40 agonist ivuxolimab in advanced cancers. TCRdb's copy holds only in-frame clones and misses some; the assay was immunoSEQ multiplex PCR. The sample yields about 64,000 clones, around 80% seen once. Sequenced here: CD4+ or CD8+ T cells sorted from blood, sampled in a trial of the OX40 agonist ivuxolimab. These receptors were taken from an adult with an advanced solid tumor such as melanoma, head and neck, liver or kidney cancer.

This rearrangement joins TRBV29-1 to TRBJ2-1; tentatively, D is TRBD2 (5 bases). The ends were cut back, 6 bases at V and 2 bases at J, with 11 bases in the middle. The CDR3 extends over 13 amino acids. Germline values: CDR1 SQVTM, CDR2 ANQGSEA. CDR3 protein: CSVTSITYNEQFF. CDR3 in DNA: TGCAGCGTCACTAGTATCACCTACAATGAGCAGTTCTTC.

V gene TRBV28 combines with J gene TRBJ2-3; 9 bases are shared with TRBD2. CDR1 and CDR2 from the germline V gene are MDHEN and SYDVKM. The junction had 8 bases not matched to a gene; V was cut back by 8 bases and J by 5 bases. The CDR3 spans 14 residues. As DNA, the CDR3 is TGTGCCAGCGCAATAGCGGGAGTTCTAGATACGCAGTATTTT. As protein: CASAIAGVLDTQYF.

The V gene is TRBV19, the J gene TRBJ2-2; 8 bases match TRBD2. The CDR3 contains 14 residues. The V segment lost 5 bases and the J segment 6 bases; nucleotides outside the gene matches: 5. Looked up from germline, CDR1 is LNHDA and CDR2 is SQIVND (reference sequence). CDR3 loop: CASSVLRGAGELFF. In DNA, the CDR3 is TGTGCCAGTAGTGTATTGCGGGGGGCCGGGGAGCTGTTTTTT.

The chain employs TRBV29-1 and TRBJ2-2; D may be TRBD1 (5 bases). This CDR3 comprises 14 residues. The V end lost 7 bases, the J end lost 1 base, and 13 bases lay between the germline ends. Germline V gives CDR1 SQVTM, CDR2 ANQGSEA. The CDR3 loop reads CSALGQMNTGELFF. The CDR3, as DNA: TGCAGCGCCCTGGGGCAGATGAACACCGGGGAGCTGTTTTTT.

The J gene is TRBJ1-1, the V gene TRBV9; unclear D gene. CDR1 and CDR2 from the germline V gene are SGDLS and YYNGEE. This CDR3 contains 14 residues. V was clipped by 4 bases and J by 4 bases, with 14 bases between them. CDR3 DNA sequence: TGTGCCAGCAGCTACAGAGAACAAAGCACTGAAGCTTTCTTT. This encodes CASSYREQSTEAFF.

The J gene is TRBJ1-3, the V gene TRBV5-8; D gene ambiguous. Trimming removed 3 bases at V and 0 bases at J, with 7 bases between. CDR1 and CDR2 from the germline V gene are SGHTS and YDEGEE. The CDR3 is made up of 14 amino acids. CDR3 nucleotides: TGTGCCAGCAGCTCCTTTTCCTCTGGAAACACCATATATTTT. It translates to CASSSFSSGNTIYF.

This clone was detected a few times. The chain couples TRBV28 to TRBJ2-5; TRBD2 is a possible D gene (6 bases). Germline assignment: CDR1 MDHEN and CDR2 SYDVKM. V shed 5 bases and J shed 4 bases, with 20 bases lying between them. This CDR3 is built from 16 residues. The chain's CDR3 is CASSTPAGGLGETQYF. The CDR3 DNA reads TGTGCCAGCAGTACCCCTGCCGGGGGACTGGGAGAGACCCAGTACTTC.

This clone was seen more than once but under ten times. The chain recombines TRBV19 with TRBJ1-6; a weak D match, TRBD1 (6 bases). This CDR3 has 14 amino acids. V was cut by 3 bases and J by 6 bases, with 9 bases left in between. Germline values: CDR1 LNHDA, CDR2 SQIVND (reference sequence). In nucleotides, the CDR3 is TGTGCCAGTAGTATCACAGGGATTAATTCACCCCTCCACTTT. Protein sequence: CASSITGINSPLHF.

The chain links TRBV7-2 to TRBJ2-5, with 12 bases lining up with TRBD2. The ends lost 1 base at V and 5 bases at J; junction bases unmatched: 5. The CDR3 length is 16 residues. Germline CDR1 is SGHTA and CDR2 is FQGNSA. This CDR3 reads CASSLVPSGGGETQYF. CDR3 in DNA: TGTGCCAGCAGCTTAGTTCCTAGCGGGGGGGGTGAGACCCAGTACTTC.

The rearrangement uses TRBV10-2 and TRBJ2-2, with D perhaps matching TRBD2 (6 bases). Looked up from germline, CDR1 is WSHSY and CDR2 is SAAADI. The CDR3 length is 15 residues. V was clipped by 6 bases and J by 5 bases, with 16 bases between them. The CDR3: CASRGSGVETGELFF. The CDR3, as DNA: TGCGCCAGCAGGGGGTCGGGGGTAGAGACCGGGGAGCTGTTTTTT.

The CDR3 region has the DNA TGTGCCAGCAGGCACAGGGGGCCGATCTACGAGCAGTACTTC. Its protein is CASRHRGPIYEQYF. The chain has TRBV5-6 and TRBJ2-7, with TRBD1 matching 9 bases. Germline loops: CDR1 SGHDT, CDR2 YYEEEE. The trim removed 5 bases at V and 3 bases at J, leaving 6 bases unmatched. The CDR3 is made up of 14 amino acids. Full variable domain (outside the CDR3, taken from reference TRBV5-6 and TRBJ2-7): DAGVTQSPTHLIKTRGQQVTLRCSPKSGHDTVSWYQQALGQGPQFIFQYYEEEERQRGNFPDRFSGHQFPNYSSELNVNALLLGDSALYLCASRHRGPIYEQYFGPGTRLTVT.

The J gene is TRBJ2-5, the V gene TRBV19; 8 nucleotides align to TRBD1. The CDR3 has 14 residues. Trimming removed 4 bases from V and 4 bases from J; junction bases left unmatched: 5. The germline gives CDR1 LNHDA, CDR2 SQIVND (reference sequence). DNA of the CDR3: TGTGCCAGTAGTACCCGGACAGGGTTAGAGACCCAGTACTTC. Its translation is CASSTRTGLETQYF.

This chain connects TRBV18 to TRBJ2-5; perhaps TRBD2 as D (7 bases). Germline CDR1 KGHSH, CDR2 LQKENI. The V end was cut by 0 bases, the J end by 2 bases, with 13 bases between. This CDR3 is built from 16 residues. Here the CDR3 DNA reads TGTGCCAGCTCACCACCGGGGGGGGGCCGGCAAGAGACCCAGTACTTC. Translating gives CASSPPGGGRQETQYF.

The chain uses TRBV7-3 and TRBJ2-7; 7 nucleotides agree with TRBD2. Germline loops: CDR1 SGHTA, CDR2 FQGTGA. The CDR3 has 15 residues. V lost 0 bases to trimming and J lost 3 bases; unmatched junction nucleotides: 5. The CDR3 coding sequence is TGTGCCAGCAGCTTAACGGGGGACTACCTCTACGAGCAGTACTTC. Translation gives CASSLTGDYLYEQYF. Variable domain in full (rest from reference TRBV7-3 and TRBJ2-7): GAGVSQTPSNKVTEKGKYVELRCDPISGHTALYWYRQSLGQGPEFLIYFQGTGAADDSGLPNDRFFAVRPEGSVSTLKIQRTERGDSAVYLCASSLTGDYLYEQYFGPGTRLTVT.

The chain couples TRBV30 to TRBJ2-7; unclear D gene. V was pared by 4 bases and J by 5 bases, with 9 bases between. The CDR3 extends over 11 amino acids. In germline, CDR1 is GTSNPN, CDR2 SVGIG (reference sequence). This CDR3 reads CAWTKGHEQYF. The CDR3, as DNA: TGTGCCTGGACTAAGGGCCACGAGCAGTACTTC.

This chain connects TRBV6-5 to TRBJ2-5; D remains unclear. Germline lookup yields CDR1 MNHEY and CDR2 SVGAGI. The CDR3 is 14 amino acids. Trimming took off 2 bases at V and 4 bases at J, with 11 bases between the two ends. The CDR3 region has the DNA TGTGCCAGCAGTTACGGGATTCATGGAGAGACCCAGTACTTC. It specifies CASSYGIHGETQYF.

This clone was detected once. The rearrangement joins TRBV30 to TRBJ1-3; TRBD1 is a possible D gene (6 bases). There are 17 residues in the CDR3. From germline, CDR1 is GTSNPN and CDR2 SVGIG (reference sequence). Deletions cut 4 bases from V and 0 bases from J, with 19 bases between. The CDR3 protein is CAWTQGTSLISGNTIYF. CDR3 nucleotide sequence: TGTGCCTGGACCCAAGGGACAAGCCTTATCTCTGGAAACACCATATATTTT.